This entry describes one T cell receptor (beta chain). Antigen: not known. TCRdb redid the calling of the 5' RACE reads with MiXCR, one entry per CDR3 protein. The sample lists fewer than 150,000 distinct CDR3 sequences; around 6.3% were seen once. The data were obtained in a study of T-cell memory formation after mild COVID-19. Study results and limitations: Balance between CD4 and CD8 was seen in clones contracting day 15 to 85, and a CD4+ lean was seen in later expanders.

The V segment lost 6 bases and the J segment 1 base; nucleotides outside the gene matches: 4. CDR3 length: 14 amino acids. Germline V gene lookup returns CDR1 SGHRS and CDR2 YFSETQ. The chain is built from TRBV5-1 and TRBJ2-3, with 8 bases lining up with TRBD1. The TCR originated in an adult woman who had mild COVID-19 (a few samples of this study predate the infection). Cell type and time point are not known. Sequences were obtained from PBMCs or a T cell subset sorted from them (not recorded which). CDR3 residues: CASTDRGRTDTQYF. As DNA, the CDR3 is TGCGCCAGCACCGACAGGGGCCGCACAGATACGCAGTATTTT.